These T cell receptor beta chains were read from a single sample in a study of blood T cell repertoires in COVID-19. Measured with immunoSEQ multiplex PCR; TCRdb has only the in-frame clones, and not every one. Here the sample spans about 36,000 clones, about 74% being singletons. Sample: peripheral blood. The receptors shown here come from a man between 60 and 75 years old with active COVID-19. Each CDR3 is given without its conserved first and last residue. D genes are given only for firm matches.

J gene,D gene,V gene,CDR3 protein
TRBJ1-2,TRBD1,TRBV19,ASGRDSIYGYT
TRBJ2-3,TRBD2,TRBV19,ASSGAGGTTDTQY
TRBJ2-7,TRBD2,TRBV27,ASSLWASGFYEQY
TRBJ2-3,TRBD2,TRBV4-1,ASSSISQAGGTDTQY
TRBJ1-5,-,TRBV6-2/TRBV6-3,ASSRTFPLYSNQPQH
TRBJ1-1,TRBD1,TRBV6-4,ASSTSQGSPEAF
TRBJ1-1,-,TRBV19,ASSTTETDITEAF
TRBJ1-3,-,TRBV29-1,SGMTGSGNTIY
TRBJ2-7,-,TRBV9,ASSPGPAYEQY
TRBJ2-4,TRBD1,TRBV29-1,SVEDVYSRDRGGFQY
TRBJ2-4,TRBD1,TRBV19,ASSGRGIAKNIQY
TRBJ2-3,-,TRBV5-1,ASSLGDRTDTQY
TRBJ1-1,-,TRBV28,ASSPLDSGRDEAF
TRBJ2-1,-,TRBV19,ASSEDWNYNEQF
TRBJ2-7,TRBD1,TRBV6-5,ASRGQGDYYEQY
TRBJ2-2,-,TRBV27,ASTRLSNTGELF
TRBJ1-2,TRBD1,TRBV18,ASSPQKTSGGYGYT
TRBJ1-4,-,TRBV11-2,ASSSGQVVEKLF
TRBJ2-1,-,TRBV7-2,ASSLGDSIEQF
TRBJ2-2,-,TRBV6-4,ASSVEGTGELF
TRBJ2-3,TRBD1,TRBV7-6,ASSLGGTGTDTQY
TRBJ2-3,-,TRBV6-5,ASSLRLTDTQY
TRBJ1-3,-,TRBV9,ASSRATGSGNTIY
TRBJ2-1,-,TRBV4-1,ASSQGTQGMGNEQF
TRBJ1-1,-,TRBV5-1,ASSLSDLMAEAF